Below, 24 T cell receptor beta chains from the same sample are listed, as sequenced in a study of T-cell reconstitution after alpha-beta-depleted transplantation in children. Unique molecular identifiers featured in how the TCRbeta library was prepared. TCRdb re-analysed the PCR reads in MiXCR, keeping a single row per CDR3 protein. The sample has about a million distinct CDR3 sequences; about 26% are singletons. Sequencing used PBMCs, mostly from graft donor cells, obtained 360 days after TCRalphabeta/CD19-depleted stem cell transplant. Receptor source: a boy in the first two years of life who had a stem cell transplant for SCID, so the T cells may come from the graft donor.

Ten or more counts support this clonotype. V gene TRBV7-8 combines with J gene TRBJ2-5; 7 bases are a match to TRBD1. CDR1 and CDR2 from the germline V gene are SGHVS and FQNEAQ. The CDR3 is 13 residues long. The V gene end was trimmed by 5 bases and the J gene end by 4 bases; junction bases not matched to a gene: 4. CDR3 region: CASSPRQGETQYF. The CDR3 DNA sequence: TGTGCCAGCAGCCCCCGACAGGGAGAGACCCAGTACTTC. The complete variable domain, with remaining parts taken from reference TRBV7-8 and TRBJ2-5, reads GAGVSQSPRYKVAKRGQDVALRCDPISGHVSLFWYQQALGQGPEFLTYFQNEAQLDKSGLPSDRFFAERPEGSVSTLKIQRTQQEDSAVYLCASSPRQGETQYFGPGTRLLVL.

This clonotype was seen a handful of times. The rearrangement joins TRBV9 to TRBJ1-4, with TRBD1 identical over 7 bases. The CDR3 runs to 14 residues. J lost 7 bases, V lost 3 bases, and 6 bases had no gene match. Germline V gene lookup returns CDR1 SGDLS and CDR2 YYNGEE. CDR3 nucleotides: TGTGCCAGCAGCGGGACAGGTGCAGGTGAAAAACTGTTTTTT. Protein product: CASSGTGAGEKLFF.

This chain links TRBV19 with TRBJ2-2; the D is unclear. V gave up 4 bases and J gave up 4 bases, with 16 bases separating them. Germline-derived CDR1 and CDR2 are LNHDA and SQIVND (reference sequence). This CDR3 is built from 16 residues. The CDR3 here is CASSKRVGKGTGELFF. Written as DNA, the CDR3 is TGTGCCAGTAGTAAAAGGGTGGGGAAGGGCACCGGGGAGCTGTTTTTT.

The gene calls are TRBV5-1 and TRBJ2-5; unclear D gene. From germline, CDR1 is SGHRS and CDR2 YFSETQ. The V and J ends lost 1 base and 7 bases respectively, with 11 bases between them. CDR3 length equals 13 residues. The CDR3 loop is CASSLFSWGTQYF. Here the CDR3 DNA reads TGCGCCAGCAGCTTGTTTTCCTGGGGGACCCAGTACTTC.

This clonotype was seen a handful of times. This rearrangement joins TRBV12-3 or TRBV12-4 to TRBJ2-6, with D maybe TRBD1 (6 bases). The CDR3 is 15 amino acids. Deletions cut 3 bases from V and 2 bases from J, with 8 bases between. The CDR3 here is CASSFAGAGANVLTF. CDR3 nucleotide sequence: TGTGCCAGCAGTTTTGCAGGGGCTGGGGCCAACGTCCTGACTTTC.

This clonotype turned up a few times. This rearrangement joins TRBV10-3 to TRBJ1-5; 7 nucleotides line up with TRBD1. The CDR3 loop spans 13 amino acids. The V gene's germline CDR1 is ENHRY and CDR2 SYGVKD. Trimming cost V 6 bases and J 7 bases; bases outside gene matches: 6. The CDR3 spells CAIRGGAGQPQHF. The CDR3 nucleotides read TGTGCCATCAGAGGGGGCGCGGGCCAGCCCCAGCATTTT.

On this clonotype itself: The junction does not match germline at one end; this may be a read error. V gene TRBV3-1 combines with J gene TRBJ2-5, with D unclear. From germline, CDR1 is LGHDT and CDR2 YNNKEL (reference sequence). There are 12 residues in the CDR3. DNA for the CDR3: TGTGCCAGCAGCCTCCTAACGGGTAGTACACACTTC. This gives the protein CASSLLTGSTHF.

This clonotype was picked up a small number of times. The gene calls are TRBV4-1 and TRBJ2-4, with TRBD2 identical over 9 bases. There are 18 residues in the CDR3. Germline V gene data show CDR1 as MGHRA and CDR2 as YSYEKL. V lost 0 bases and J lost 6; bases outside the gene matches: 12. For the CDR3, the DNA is TGCGCCAGCAGCCAAGATCTGCTAGCGGGGTCCTTGGGAAACATTCAGTACTTC. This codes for CASSQDLLAGSLGNIQYF.

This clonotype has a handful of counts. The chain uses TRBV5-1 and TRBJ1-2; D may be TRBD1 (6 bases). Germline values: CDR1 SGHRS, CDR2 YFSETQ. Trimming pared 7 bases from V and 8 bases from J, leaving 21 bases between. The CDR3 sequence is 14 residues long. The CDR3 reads CASSRTGTRSGYTF. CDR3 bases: TGCGCCAGCTCCCGGACCGGGACACGGAGCGGCTACACCTTC.

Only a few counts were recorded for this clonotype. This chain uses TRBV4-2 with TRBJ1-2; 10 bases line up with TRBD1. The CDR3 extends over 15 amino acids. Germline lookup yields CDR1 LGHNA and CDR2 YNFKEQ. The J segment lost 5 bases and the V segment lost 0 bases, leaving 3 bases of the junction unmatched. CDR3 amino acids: CASSQERTGGYGYTF. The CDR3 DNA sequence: TGTGCCAGCAGCCAAGAGCGGACAGGGGGATATGGCTACACCTTC.

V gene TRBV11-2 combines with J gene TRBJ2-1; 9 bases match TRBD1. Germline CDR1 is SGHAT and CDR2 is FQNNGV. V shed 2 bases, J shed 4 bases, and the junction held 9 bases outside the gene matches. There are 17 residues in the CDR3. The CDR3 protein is CASSLRPGTGPYNEQFF. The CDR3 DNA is TGTGCCAGCAGCTTACGACCCGGGACAGGGCCGTACAATGAGCAGTTCTTC.

CDR3 nucleotides: TGTGCCAGCAGTTACGGGACAGAGGCGAGAAACGAGCAGTACTTC. Residues: CASSYGTEARNEQYF. J is TRBJ2-7 and V is TRBV6-5, with TRBD1 identical over 7 bases. The germline gives CDR1 MNHEY, CDR2 SVGAGI. The trim removed 2 bases at V and 5 bases at J, leaving 9 bases unmatched. The CDR3 is 15 residues long.

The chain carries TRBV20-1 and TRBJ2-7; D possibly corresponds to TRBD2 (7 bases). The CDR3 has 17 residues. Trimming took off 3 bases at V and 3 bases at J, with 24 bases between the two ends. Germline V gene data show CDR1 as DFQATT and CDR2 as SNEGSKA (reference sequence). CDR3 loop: CSARRVWRGPYLYEQYF. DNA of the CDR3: TGCAGTGCTAGGCGGGTGTGGCGGGGGCCGTATCTCTACGAGCAGTACTTC.

The CDR3 DNA sequence: TGTGCCGCGAGACAGGGGGCGCGAGGCAATCAGCCCCAGCATTTT. Translation: CAARQGARGNQPQHF. J is TRBJ1-5 and V is TRBV30, with 10 bases that match TRBD1. Germline CDR1 reads GTSNPN; CDR2 reads SVGIG (reference sequence). V was pared by 8 bases and J by 2 bases, with 9 bases of the junction left unmatched. The CDR3 loop spans 15 amino acids.

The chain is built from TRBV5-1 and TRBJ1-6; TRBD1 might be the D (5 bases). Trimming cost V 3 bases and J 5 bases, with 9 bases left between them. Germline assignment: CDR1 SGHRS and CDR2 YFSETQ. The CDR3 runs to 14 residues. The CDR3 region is CASSSGGNNSPLHF. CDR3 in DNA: TGCGCCAGCAGCTCCGGGGGAAATAATTCACCCCTCCACTTT.

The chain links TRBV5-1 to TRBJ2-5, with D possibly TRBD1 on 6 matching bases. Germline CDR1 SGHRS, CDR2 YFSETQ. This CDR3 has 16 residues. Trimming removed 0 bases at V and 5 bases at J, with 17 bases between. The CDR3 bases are TGCGCCAGCAGCTTGGGCCGACCGGGACACCGGGAGACCCAGTACTTC. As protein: CASSLGRPGHRETQYF.

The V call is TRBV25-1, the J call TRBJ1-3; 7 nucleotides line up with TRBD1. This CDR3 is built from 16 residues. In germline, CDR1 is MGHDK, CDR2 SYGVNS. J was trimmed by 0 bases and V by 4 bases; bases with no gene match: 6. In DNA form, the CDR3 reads TGTGCCAGCAGTGGAGAGACAGGGTCCTCTGGAAACACCATATATTTT. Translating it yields CASSGETGSSGNTIYF.

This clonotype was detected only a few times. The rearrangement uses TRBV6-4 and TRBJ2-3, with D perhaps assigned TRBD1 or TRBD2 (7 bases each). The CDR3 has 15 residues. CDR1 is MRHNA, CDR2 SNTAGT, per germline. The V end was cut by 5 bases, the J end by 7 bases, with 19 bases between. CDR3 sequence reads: CASSPRGGQMNTQYF. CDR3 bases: TGTGCCAGCAGTCCCAGGGGGGGCCAAATGAATACGCAGTATTTT.

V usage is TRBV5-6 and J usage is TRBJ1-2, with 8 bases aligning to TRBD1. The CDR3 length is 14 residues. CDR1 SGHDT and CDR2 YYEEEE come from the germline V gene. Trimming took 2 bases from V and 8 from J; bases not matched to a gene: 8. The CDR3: CASSFQGARFGYTF. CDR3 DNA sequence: TGTGCCAGCAGCTTCCAGGGGGCGCGTTTCGGCTACACCTTC.

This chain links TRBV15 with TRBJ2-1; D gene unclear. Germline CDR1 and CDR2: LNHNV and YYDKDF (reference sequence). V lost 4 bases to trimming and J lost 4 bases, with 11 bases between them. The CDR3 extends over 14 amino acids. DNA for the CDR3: TGTGCCACCAGCACTTTAGGGTTTTACAATGAGCAGTTCTTC. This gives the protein CATSTLGFYNEQFF.

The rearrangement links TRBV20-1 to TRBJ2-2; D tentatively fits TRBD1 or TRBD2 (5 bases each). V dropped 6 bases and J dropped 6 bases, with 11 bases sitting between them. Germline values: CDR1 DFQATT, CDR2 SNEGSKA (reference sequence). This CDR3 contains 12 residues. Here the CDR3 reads CSARDPPGELFF. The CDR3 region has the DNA TGCAGTGCCCGGGACCCTCCCGGGGAGCTGTTTTTT.

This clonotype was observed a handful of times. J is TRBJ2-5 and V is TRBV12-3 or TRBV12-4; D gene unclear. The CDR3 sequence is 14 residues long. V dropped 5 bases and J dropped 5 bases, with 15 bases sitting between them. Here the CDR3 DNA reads TGTGCCAGCAGTGAGCTCATGACTTGGGAGACCCAGTACTTC. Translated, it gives CASSELMTWETQYF.

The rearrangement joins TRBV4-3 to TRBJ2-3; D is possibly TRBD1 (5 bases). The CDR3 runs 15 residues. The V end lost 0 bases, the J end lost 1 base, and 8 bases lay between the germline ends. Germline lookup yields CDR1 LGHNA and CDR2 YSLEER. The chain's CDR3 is CASSQDLQGTDTQYF. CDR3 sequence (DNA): TGCGCCAGCAGCCAAGATCTACAGGGCACAGATACGCAGTATTTT.

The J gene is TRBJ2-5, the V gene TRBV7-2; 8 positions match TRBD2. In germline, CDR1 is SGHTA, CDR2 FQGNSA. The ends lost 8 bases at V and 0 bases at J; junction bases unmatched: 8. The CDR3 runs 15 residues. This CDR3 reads CASGSGGGYQETQYF. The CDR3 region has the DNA TGTGCCAGCGGAAGCGGGGGCGGGTACCAAGAGACCCAGTACTTC.